A single sample is the source of the 13 T cell receptor beta chains below, sequenced in a study of blood T cell repertoires in COVID-19. The data were produced by immunoSEQ multiplex PCR, yet TCRdb's version contains in-frame clones alone and is incomplete. The data contain about 340,000 clones, 65% to 85% of them singletons. The sequenced sample consisted of peripheral blood. Receptors originate from a man aged 25-40 years with active or convalescent COVID-19.

The rearrangement joins TRBV5-4 to TRBJ1-2, with 7 bases identical to TRBD1. In germline, CDR1 is SGHNT, CDR2 YYREEE (reference sequence). The V gene end was trimmed by 0 bases and the J gene end by 3 bases; junction bases not matched to a gene: 11. The CDR3 spans 17 residues. In nucleotides, the CDR3 is TGTGCCAGCAGCTTGGAACAGGGGCGCAGGGAATACTATGGCTACACCTTC. Its translation is CASSLEQGRREYYGYTF.

As DNA, the CDR3 is TGTGCCAGTACCTCGACAGGGTACAACACTGAAGCTTTCTTT. Translated, it gives CASTSTGYNTEAFF. This rearrangement joins TRBV19 to TRBJ1-1; 7 nucleotides align to TRBD1. The CDR3 length is 14 residues. Per germline, CDR1 LNHDA and CDR2 SQIVND (reference sequence). Germline trimming cut 7 bases from V and 2 bases from J; bases unmatched to any gene: 7.

The chain combines TRBV7-6 with TRBJ2-5; maybe TRBD1 (7 bases). V lost 5 bases and J 8 bases, leaving 15 bases between the germline ends. From germline, CDR1 is SGHVS and CDR2 FNYEAQ. The CDR3 runs to 13 residues. CDR3 protein: CASSTPGGLTQYF. The CDR3 DNA sequence: TGTGCCAGCAGCACCCCAGGGGGGTTAACCCAGTACTTC.

The chain joins TRBV30 to TRBJ1-2; D is undetermined. This CDR3 has 12 residues. Germline V gene data show CDR1 as GTSNPN and CDR2 as SVGIG (reference sequence). Trimming took off 2 bases at V and 4 bases at J, with 8 bases between the two ends. CDR3 in DNA: TGTGCCTGGAGTATAACAGCCTATGGCTACACCTTC. Its protein is CAWSITAYGYTF.

J is TRBJ2-1 and V is TRBV30, with 9 positions matching TRBD2. V lost 2 bases, J lost 5 bases, and 7 bases stayed unmatched. CDR3 size: 15 residues. Germline CDR1 is GTSNPN and CDR2 is SVGIG (reference sequence). CDR3 sequence: CAWSSGLARNNEQFF. CDR3 DNA: TGTGCCTGGAGTTCAGGACTAGCGCGTAACAATGAGCAGTTCTTC.

The J gene is TRBJ2-1, the V gene TRBV7-9, with D uncertain. V was clipped by 3 bases and J by 12 bases, with 9 bases between them. CDR1 is SEHNR and CDR2 is FQNEAQ in the germline V gene (reference sequence). This CDR3 has 11 residues. CDR3 nucleotide sequence: TGTGCCAGCAGCTTGGGCCTAATGCAGTTCTTC. Translating it yields CASSLGLMQFF.

The chain combines TRBV6-5 with TRBJ2-1, with 8 bases lining up with TRBD2. Germline-derived CDR1 and CDR2 are MNHEY and SVGAGI. The CDR3 covers 16 residues. Losses at the gene ends were 4 bases for V and 2 bases for J; bases not matched to a gene: 7. Here the CDR3 reads CASSSAGGGPYNEQFF. In nucleotides, the CDR3 is TGTGCCAGCAGTTCCGCCGGGGGGGGGCCCTACAATGAGCAGTTCTTC.

This chain links TRBV5-1 with TRBJ2-5; the match to TRBD1 covers 10 bases. This CDR3 comprises 16 residues. Per germline, CDR1 SGHRS and CDR2 YFSETQ. Losses at the gene ends were 4 bases for V and 2 bases for J; bases not matched to a gene: 8. CDR3 loop: CASSDRDRGGQETQYF. The CDR3 nucleotides are TGCGCCAGCAGCGACCGGGACAGGGGAGGGCAAGAGACCCAGTACTTC.

V gene TRBV19 combines with J gene TRBJ1-1; 9 bases map to TRBD1. V trimming: 5 bases; J trimming: 1 base; junction bases outside the gene matches: 2. The germline V gene encodes CDR1 LNHDA and CDR2 SQIVND (reference sequence). The CDR3 length is 14 residues. Written as DNA, the CDR3 is TGTGCCAGTAGTGAGGGACAGGGGAACACTGAAGCTTTCTTT. Residues: CASSEGQGNTEAFF.

The table lists this clone with a count of one. The sample contains more than one DNA sequence encoding this CDR3. The CDR3 protein is CASSYRGNEKLFF. In DNA, the CDR3 is TGTGCCAGCAGTTACAGAGGGAATGAAAAACTGTTTTTT. The chain recombines TRBV6-6 with TRBJ1-4; no clear D gene. Trimming took 2 bases from V and 5 from J, leaving 6 bases between them. Germline V gene data show CDR1 as MNHNY and CDR2 as SVGAGI (reference sequence). This CDR3 contains 13 residues.

This chain links TRBV7-9 with TRBJ1-1; D ambiguous. Trimming took 5 bases from V and 1 from J, leaving 14 bases between them. The CDR3 totals 15 residues. The V gene's germline CDR1 is SEHNR and CDR2 FQNEAQ (reference sequence). CDR3 in DNA: TGTGCCAGCAGCCGGAGGCCTGGCGAGAACACTGAAGCTTTCTTT. It encodes CASSRRPGENTEAFF. The variable domain in full, with the rest retrieved from reference TRBV7-9 and TRBJ1-1, is DTGVSQNPRHKITKRGQNVTFRCDPISEHNRLYWYRQTLGQGPEFLTYFQNEAQLEKSRLLSDRFSAERPKGSFSTLEIQRTEQGDSAMYLCASSRRPGENTEAFFGQGTRLTVV.

The chain recombines TRBV9 with TRBJ1-3; perhaps TRBD1 as D (5 bases). CDR3 length: 17 residues. The V end was cut by 0 bases, the J end by 2 bases, with 15 bases between. CDR1 and CDR2 from the germline V gene are SGDLS and YYNGEE. CDR3 loop: CASSVEVMGGTGNTIYF. The CDR3 DNA follows: TGTGCCAGCAGCGTAGAAGTGATGGGGGGGACTGGAAACACCATATATTTT.

The chain has TRBV4-1 and TRBJ1-2; the match to TRBD1 covers 10 bases. This CDR3 spans 16 amino acids. The J segment lost 7 bases and the V segment lost 2 bases, leaving 10 bases of the junction unmatched. Germline loops: CDR1 MGHRA, CDR2 YSYEKL. Written as DNA, the CDR3 is TGCGCCAGCAGCCAACCACTCCGGGACAGGGGCCGTGGCTACACCTTC. Translating gives CASSQPLRDRGRGYTF.